Sequencing of this T cell receptor (beta chain) was carried out in a study of blood T cell repertoires in COVID-19. On the study more broadly: From T cells, B-cell-depleted T cells, or PBMCs came the material, which was cDNA or gDNA.

Assay: immunoSEQ multiplex PCR; the TCRdb copy retains only in-frame clones and omits some. The profile shows fewer than 250,000 clones, around 88% of them singletons. Sequencing used PBMCs or T cells enriched from blood (not recorded which). The receptor was derived from a woman between 45 and 65 years old who had recovered from COVID-19.

The CDR3, as DNA: TGTGCCAGCAGCGCTCGACAGGGGATGTCGACTGAAGCTTTCTTT. Amino acids: CASSARQGMSTEAFF. The chain carries TRBV7-2 and TRBJ1-1, with 8 bases that match TRBD1. The CDR3 contains 15 residues. Trimming at V came to 5 bases and at J to 5 bases, leaving 10 bases not matched to a gene. Per germline, CDR1 SGHTA and CDR2 FQGNSA.